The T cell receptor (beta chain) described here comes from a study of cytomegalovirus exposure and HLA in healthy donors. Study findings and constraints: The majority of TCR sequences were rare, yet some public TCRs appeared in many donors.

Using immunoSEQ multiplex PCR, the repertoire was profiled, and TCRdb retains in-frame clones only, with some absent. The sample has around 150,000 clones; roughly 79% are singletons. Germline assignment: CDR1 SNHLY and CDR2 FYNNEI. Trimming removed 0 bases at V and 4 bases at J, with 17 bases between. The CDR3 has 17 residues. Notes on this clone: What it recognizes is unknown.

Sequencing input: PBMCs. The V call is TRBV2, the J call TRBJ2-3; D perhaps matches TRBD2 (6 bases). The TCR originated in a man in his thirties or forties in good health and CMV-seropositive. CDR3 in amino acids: CASSEALWTTQADTQYF. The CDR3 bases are TGTGCCAGCAGTGAAGCGCTTTGGACTACCCAGGCAGATACGCAGTATTTT.